This TCR beta chain was profiled in a study of blood T cell repertoires in COVID-19. Study information: Samples came from the United States, Italy and Spain, spanning acute and convalescent COVID-19.

Measured with immunoSEQ multiplex PCR; TCRdb has only the in-frame clones, and not every one. The sample includes roughly 130,000 clones, around 79% of them seen just once. Germline V CDR1 and CDR2: SGHVS, FQNEAQ. The CDR3 contains 17 residues. Deletions cut 5 bases from V and 10 bases from J, with 27 bases between. Input material: peripheral blood. This TCR derives from a man aged 60-69 years with acute or convalescent COVID-19. The V call is TRBV7-8, the J call TRBJ2-1; TRBD1 might be the D (6 bases). The CDR3 sequence is CASSPGQGLLDWGEQFF. Written as DNA, the CDR3 is TGTGCCAGCAGCCCAGGGCAGGGGTTGCTGGACTGGGGCGAGCAGTTCTTC.